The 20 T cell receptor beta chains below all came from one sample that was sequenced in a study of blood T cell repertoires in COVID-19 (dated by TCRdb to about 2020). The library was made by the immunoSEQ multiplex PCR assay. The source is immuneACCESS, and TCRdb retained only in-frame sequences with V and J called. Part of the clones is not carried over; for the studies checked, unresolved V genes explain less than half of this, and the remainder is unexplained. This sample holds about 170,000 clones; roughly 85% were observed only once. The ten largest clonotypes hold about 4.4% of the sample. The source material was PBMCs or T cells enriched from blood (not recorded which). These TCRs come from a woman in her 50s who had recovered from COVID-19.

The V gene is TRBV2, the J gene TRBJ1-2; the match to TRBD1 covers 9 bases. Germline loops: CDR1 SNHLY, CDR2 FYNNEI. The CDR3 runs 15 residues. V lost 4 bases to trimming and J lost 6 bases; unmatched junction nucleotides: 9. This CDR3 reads CASSVLQGALNGYTF. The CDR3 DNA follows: TGTGCCAGCAGTGTGTTACAGGGGGCGCTGAATGGCTACACCTTC.

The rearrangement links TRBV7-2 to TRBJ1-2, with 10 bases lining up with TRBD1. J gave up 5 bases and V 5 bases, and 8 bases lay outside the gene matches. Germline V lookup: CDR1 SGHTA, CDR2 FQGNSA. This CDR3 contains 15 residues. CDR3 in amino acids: CASSEDGTGDYGYTF. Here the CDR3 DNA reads TGTGCCAGCAGCGAAGACGGGACAGGGGATTATGGCTACACCTTC. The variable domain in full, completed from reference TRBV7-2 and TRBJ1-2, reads GAGVSQSPSNKVTEKGKDVELRCDPISGHTALYWYRQSLGQGLEFLIYFQGNSAPDKSGLPSDRFSAERTGGSVSTLTIQRTQQEDSAVYLCASSEDGTGDYGYTFGSGTRLTVV.

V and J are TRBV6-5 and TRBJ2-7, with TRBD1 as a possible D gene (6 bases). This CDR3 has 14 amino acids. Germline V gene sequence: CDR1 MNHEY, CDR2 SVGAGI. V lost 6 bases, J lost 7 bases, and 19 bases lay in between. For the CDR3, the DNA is TGTGCCAGCAGACCGACAGGAATCCCCGGGGAGCAGTACGTC. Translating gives CASRPTGIPGEQYV.

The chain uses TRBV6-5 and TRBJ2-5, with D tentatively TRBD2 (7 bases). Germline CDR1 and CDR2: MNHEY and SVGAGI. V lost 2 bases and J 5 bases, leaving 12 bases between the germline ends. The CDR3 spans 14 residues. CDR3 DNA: TGTGCCAGCAGTTACAGAAAGGGGGGGGAGACCCAGTACTTC. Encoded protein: CASSYRKGGETQYF.

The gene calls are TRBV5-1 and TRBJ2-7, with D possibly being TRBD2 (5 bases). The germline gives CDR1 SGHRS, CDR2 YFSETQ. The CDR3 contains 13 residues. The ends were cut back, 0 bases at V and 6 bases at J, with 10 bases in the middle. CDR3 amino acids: CASSLDAGTEQYV. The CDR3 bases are TGCGCCAGCAGCTTGGATGCGGGTACCGAGCAGTACGTC.

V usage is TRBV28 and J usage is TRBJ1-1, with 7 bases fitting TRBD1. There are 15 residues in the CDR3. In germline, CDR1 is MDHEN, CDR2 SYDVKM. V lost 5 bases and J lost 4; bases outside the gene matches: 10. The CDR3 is CASSDPPPGGTEAFF. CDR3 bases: TGTGCCAGCAGTGATCCGCCCCCAGGGGGCACTGAAGCTTTCTTT.

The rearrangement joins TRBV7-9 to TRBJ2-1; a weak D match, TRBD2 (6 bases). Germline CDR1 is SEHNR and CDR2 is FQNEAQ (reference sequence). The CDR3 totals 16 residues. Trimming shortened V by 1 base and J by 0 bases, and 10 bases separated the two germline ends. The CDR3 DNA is TGTGCCAGCAGCTTAGTTGCGGGGAGCTCCTACAATGAGCAGTTCTTC. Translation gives CASSLVAGSSYNEQFF. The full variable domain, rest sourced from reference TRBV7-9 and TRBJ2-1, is DTGVSQNPRHKITKRGQNVTFRCDPISEHNRLYWYRQTLGQGPEFLTYFQNEAQLEKSRLLSDRFSAERPKGSFSTLEIQRTEQGDSAMYLCASSLVAGSSYNEQFFGPGTRLTVL.

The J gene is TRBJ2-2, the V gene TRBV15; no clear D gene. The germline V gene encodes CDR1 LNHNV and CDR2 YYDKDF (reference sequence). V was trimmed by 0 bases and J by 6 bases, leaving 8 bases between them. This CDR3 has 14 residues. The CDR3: CATSRDRSSGELFF. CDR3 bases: TGTGCCACCAGCAGAGATCGTAGTTCCGGGGAGCTGTTTTTT.

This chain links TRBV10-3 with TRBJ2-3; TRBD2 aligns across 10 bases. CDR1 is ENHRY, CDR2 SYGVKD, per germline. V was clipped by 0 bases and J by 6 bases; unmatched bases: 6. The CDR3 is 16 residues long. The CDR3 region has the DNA TGTGCCATCAGTGAGTCGGAGCGGGAGGGCCGGGATACGCAGTATTTT. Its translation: CAISESEREGRDTQYF.

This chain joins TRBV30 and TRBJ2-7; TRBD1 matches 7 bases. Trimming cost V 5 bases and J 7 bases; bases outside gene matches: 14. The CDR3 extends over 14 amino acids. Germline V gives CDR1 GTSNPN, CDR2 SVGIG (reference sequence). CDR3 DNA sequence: TGTGCCTGGGGTCCGGGCGGCAGGGGGTTTGAGCAGTACGTC. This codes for CAWGPGGRGFEQYV.

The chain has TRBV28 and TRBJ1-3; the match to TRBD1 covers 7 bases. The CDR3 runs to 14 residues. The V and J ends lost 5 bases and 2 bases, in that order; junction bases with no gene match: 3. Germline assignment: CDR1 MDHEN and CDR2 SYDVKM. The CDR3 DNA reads TGTGCCAGCAGTAACAGGGGCGCTGGAAACACCATATATTTT. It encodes CASSNRGAGNTIYF.

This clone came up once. CDR3 nucleotides: TGTGCCAGCAGTGAATATCGAGGGACAACTAATGAAAAACTGTTTTTT. Encoded protein: CASSEYRGTTNEKLFF. The J gene is TRBJ1-4, the V gene TRBV25-1; D ambiguous. CDR1 and CDR2 (germline): MGHDK, SYGVNS. The CDR3 runs to 16 residues. Trimming took off 0 bases at V and 0 bases at J, with 8 bases between the two ends. The full variable domain, in which reference TRBV25-1 and TRBJ1-4 provide the parts outside the CDR3, is EADIYQTPRYLVIGTGKKITLECSQTMGHDKMYWYQQDPGMELHLIHYSYGVNSTEKGDLSSESTVSRIRTEHFPLTLESARPSHTSQYLCASSEYRGTTNEKLFFGSGTQLSVL.

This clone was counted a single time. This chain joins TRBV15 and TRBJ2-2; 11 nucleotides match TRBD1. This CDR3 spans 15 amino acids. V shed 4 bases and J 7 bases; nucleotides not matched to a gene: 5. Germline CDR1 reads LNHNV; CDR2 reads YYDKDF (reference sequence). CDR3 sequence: CATSTRTGGIGELFF. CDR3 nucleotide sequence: TGTGCCACCAGCACCAGGACAGGGGGCATCGGGGAGCTGTTTTTT.

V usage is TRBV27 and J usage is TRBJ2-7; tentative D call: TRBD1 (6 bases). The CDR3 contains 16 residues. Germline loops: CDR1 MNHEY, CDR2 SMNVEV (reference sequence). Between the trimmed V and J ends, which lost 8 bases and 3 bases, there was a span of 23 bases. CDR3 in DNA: TGTGCCAGCGCCACACTGAAGTGGGGGCCTGACTACGAGCAGTACGTC. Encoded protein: CASATLKWGPDYEQYV.

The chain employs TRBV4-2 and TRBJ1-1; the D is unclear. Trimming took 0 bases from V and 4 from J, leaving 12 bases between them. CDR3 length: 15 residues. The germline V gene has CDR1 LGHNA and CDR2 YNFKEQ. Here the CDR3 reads CASSQELRPGTEAFF. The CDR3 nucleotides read TGTGCCAGCAGCCAAGAACTTCGCCCAGGCACTGAAGCTTTCTTT.

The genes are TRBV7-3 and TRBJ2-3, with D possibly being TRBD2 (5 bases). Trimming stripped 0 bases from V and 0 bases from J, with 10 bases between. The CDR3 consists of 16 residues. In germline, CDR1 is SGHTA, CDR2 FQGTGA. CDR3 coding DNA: TGTGCCAGCAGCTTAACGCCGGGAATTAGCACAGATACGCAGTATTTT. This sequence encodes CASSLTPGISTDTQYF. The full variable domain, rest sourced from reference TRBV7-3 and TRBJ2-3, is GAGVSQTPSNKVTEKGKYVELRCDPISGHTALYWYRQSLGQGPEFLIYFQGTGAADDSGLPNDRFFAVRPEGSVSTLKIQRTERGDSAVYLCASSLTPGISTDTQYFGPGTRLTVL.

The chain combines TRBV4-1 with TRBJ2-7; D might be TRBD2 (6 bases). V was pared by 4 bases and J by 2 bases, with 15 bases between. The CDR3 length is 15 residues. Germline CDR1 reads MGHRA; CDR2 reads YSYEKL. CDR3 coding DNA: TGCGCCAGCAGCCTCCGCGGGGCTGCCGCCTACGAGCAGTACGTC. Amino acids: CASSLRGAAAYEQYV.

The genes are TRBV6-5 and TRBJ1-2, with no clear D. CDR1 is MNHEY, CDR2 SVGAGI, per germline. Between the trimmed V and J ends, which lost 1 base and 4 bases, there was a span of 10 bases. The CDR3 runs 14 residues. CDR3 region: CASSYWSQLYGYTF. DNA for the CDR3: TGTGCCAGCAGTTACTGGAGCCAACTCTATGGCTACACCTTC.

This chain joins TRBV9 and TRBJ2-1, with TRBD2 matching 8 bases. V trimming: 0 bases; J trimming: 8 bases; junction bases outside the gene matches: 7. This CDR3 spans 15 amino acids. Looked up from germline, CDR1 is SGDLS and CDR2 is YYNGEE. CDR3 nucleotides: TGTGCCAGCAGCGTAGCTACGACGGGACTAGATGAGCAGTTCTTC. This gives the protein CASSVATTGLDEQFF.

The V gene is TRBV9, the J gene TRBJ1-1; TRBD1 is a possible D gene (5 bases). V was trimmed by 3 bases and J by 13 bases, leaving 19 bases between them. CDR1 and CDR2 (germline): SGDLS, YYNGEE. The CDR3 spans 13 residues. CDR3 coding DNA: TGTGCCAGCAGCGAGAAAACGGGGGAGTGGGGTTTCTTT. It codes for CASSEKTGEWGFF.